These 18 T cell receptor beta chains share one sample of origin, sequenced in a study of blood T cells in healthy people across ages. The use of a sample-barcoded 5' primer and a J-beta primer mix characterized a second PCR of roughly 6 to 12 cycles. TCRdb called the 5' RACE reads again in MiXCR, with one record for every CDR3 protein. The sample carries some 940,000 distinct CDR3 sequences, roughly 29% recorded once. In addition, the sample was reused for a study of T cells of mothers and their children.

Sequenced sample: blood. These TCRs come from a woman in her 40s in good health.

This clonotype was seen ten or more times. This sequence joins TRBV6-6 and TRBJ2-7, with D perhaps matching TRBD1 (6 bases). V lost 0 bases, J lost 4 bases, and 25 bases lay in between. The CDR3 runs to 19 residues. Germline V CDR1 and CDR2: MNHNY, SVGAGI (reference sequence). CDR3 bases: TGTGCCAGCAGTTACTCCCGGGACACCGAGTGGGCCCACTTTTACGAGCAGTACTTC. The encoded protein is CASSYSRDTEWAHFYEQYF.

The table lists this clonotype with many counts. The chain recombines TRBV18 with TRBJ2-1; the D gene is possibly TRBD1 (5 bases). The germline V and J ends were trimmed by 2 bases and 7 bases, with 15 bases remaining between them. CDR1 and CDR2 (germline): KGHSH, LQKENI. The CDR3 spans 15 residues. The CDR3 here is CASSPETASFNEQFF. In DNA, the CDR3 is TGTGCCAGCTCACCAGAGACAGCATCCTTTAATGAGCAGTTCTTC.

This clonotype has more than one count but fewer than ten. The chain joins TRBV27 to TRBJ2-3, with D perhaps assigned TRBD1 or TRBD2 (6 bases each). Germline CDR1 reads MNHEY; CDR2 reads SMNVEV (reference sequence). This CDR3 spans 17 amino acids. V lost 5 bases and J 5 bases, leaving 23 bases between the germline ends. For the CDR3, the DNA is TGTGCCAGCAGTCTTCTACGGGGGCAGGGTGTCATAGATACGCAGTATTTT. This translates into CASSLLRGQGVIDTQYF.

Remarks on this clonotype: A junction boundary mismatches the germline segment, possibly from a read error. The rearrangement joins TRBV6-5 to TRBJ2-7, with TRBD1 identical over 8 bases. The CDR3 consists of 15 residues. Germline V gives CDR1 MNHEY, CDR2 SVGAGI. CDR3 DNA: TGTGTCAGCAGCGCCGGGACAGGACTTACCTACGAGCAGTACTTC. Translating gives CVSSAGTGLTYEQYF.

A few counts support this clonotype. This chain uses TRBV15 with TRBJ2-1; D is uncertain. Germline V gives CDR1 LNHNV, CDR2 YYDKDF (reference sequence). The ends were cut back, 0 bases at V and 0 bases at J, with 6 bases in the middle. The CDR3 has 15 residues. CDR3 sequence: CATSRDGYSYNEQFF. The CDR3 DNA reads TGTGCCACCAGCAGAGATGGATACTCCTACAATGAGCAGTTCTTC.

This clonotype was recorded a few times. The chain has TRBV12-3 or TRBV12-4 and TRBJ2-6, with TRBD1 identical over 9 bases. Unmatched junction bases numbered 8, after V lost 3 bases and J lost 2 bases. The CDR3 has 18 residues. CDR3 bases: TGTGCCAGCAGTTTCGGCGGACAGGGGAGAACTGGGGCCAACGTCCTGACTTTC. Its translation: CASSFGGQGRTGANVLTF.

With regard to this clonotype: With a much larger clone just one base away, this may be a read error. The chain employs TRBV10-3 and TRBJ2-4; D call uncertain. The DNA end is a closer match to TRBJ2-7, so the J assignment may be wrong. Germline values: CDR1 ENHRY, CDR2 SYGVKD. The CDR3 is 12 amino acids. As DNA, the CDR3 is TGTGCCATCGGTGAAAGAGGCTACGAGCAGTACTTC. Residues: CAIGERGYEQYF.

This clonotype was found a few times. The CDR3 DNA is TGTGCCAGCAGCCAAGAGGGCCAGGGAGTCGGCGAGCAGTACTTC. The encoded protein is CASSQEGQGVGEQYF. The gene calls are TRBV3-1 and TRBJ2-4; the D gene could be TRBD1 or TRBD2 (5 bases each). TRBJ2-7 explains the end of the DNA better; the J call may be wrong. Germline V gives CDR1 LGHDT, CDR2 YNNKEL (reference sequence). The CDR3 covers 15 residues.

This clonotype appeared once. Possible read error: a much larger clone is one base away. The chain carries TRBV27 and TRBJ1-2; TRBD1 matches 9 bases. The CDR3 consists of 14 residues. Germline assignment: CDR1 MNHEY and CDR2 SMNVEV (reference sequence). The CDR3 loop is CAGRLGQGTYGYTF. The DNA of the CDR3 is TGTGCCGGCAGGCTCGGACAGGGGACCTATGGCTACACCTTC.

Concerning this clonotype: The germline gene is not matched at one end of the junction; a read error may be the cause. The rearrangement uses TRBV7-6 and TRBJ1-2; D is possibly TRBD1 (5 bases). Germline V gene data show CDR1 as SGHVS and CDR2 as FNYEAQ. The CDR3 is 15 residues long. CDR3: CASGLGEDSFYGYTF. Written as DNA, the CDR3 is TGTGCCAGCGGCTTAGGGGAAGACAGTTTCTATGGCTACACCTTC.

This clonotype was recorded a few times. This chain connects TRBV7-2 to TRBJ1-6, with D perhaps TRBD1 (6 bases). V lost 2 bases and J 1 base, leaving 12 bases between the germline ends. The germline V gene has CDR1 SGHTA and CDR2 FQGNSA. The CDR3 contains 17 residues. In DNA form, the CDR3 reads TGTGCCAGCAGCTTAACGGGGGGCGGATCCTATAATTCACCCCTCCACTTT. Protein product: CASSLTGGGSYNSPLHF.

This rearrangement joins TRBV24-1 to TRBJ1-5; D may be TRBD1 (5 bases). In germline, CDR1 is KGHDR, CDR2 SFDVKD. V was pared by 3 bases and J by 7 bases, with 15 bases between. The CDR3 is 15 amino acids. The CDR3 here is CATSDPRVEGQPQHF. The CDR3 coding sequence is TGTGCCACCAGTGATCCCAGGGTAGAAGGACAGCCCCAGCATTTT.

This clonotype was found a few times. The chain uses TRBV29-1 and TRBJ2-3; TRBD1 might be the D (6 bases). Trimming pared 7 bases from V and 0 bases from J, leaving 17 bases between. CDR3 length: 15 amino acids. Germline V gene data show CDR1 as SQVTM and CDR2 as ANQGSEA. The CDR3 DNA sequence: TGCAGCGCCGCCAGGGGATCTACTAGCACAGATACGCAGTATTTT. Amino acid sequence: CSAARGSTSTDTQYF.

This clonotype has just a few counts. The chain uses TRBV20-1 and TRBJ2-5; D gene uncertain. The CDR3 runs to 12 residues. V was clipped by 1 base and J by 5 bases, with 8 bases between them. Germline lookup yields CDR1 DFQATT and CDR2 SNEGSKA (reference sequence). The CDR3 bases are TGCAGTGCTAGAGGGCTCCGGGAGACCCAGTACTTC. It is translated as CSARGLRETQYF.

The chain links TRBV4-1 to TRBJ1-1; 10 nucleotides align to TRBD1. Germline loops: CDR1 MGHRA, CDR2 YSYEKL. The CDR3 has 15 amino acids. After removal of 4 bases from V and 8 bases from J, the junction contained 10 bases not matched to a gene. CDR3 nucleotides: TGCGCCAGCAGCCCGATCGGGACAGGGGTTGGGGAAGCTTTCTTT. Translation gives CASSPIGTGVGEAFF.

As regards this clonotype: The junction and the germline gene differ at one end; a read error may be behind it. The chain uses TRBV4-1 and TRBJ1-5, with 7 nucleotides matching TRBD1. The CDR3 runs 15 residues. The germline CDR1 and CDR2 sequences are MGHRA and YSYEKL. The CDR3 DNA reads as TGCGCCAGCGGCCAAGATACAGGGGGCAATCAGCCCCAGCATTTT. Its translation is CASGQDTGGNQPQHF.

Only a few counts were recorded for this clonotype. The genes are TRBV20-1 and TRBJ2-7; maybe TRBD1 (6 bases). The CDR3 has 13 amino acids. Trimming cost V 2 bases and J 1 base, with 9 bases left between them. Germline CDR1 is DFQATT and CDR2 is SNEGSKA (reference sequence). The CDR3 is CSARRGTSYEQYF. As DNA, the CDR3 is TGCAGTGCTAGAAGGGGGACGTCCTACGAGCAGTACTTC.

This clonotype was picked up many times. The CDR3 region is CASSPSGGGLYEQYF. CDR3 DNA: TGTGCCAGCAGCCCGAGCGGGGGGGGTCTCTACGAGCAGTACTTC. This rearrangement joins TRBV7-8 to TRBJ2-7; 10 bases map to TRBD2. The CDR3 spans 15 residues. Germline CDR1 reads SGHVS; CDR2 reads FQNEAQ. The V gene end was trimmed by 5 bases and the J gene end by 3 bases; junction bases not matched to a gene: 7.